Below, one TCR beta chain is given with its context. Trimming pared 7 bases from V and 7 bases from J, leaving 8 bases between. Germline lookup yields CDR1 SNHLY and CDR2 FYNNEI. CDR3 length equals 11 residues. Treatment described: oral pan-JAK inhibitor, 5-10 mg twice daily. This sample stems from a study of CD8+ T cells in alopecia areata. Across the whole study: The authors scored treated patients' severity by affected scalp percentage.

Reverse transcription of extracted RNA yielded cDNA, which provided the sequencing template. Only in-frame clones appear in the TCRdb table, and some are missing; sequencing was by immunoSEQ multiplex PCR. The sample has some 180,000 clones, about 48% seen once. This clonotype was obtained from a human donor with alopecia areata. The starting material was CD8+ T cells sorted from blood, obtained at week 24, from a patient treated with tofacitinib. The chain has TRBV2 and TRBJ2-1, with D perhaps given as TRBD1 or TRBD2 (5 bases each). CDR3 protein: CASTEGNEQFF. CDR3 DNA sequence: TGTGCCAGCACCGAGGGGAATGAGCAGTTCTTC.